The present T cell receptor (beta chain) was sequenced within a study of T cells in localized non-small cell lung cancer. About this clone: Its specificity is not known.

Study-wide findings and caveats: Clonality peaked in uninvolved adjacent lung rather than tumor. Those with higher blood T cell density had longer overall survival. Since sequencing was restricted to only one region of the tumor, intratumor heterogeneity remains a possibility. There were a median about 53 of the top 100 tumor clones appearing in adjacent lung.

This CDR3 has 16 residues. V trimming: 3 bases; J trimming: 0 bases; junction bases outside the gene matches: 8. Germline-derived CDR1 and CDR2 are SGHTA and FQGNSA. Assay used: immunoSEQ multiplex PCR; TCRdb lists only in-frame clones, some missing. The sample has approximately 83,000 clones; more than 75% are singletons. The chain couples TRBV7-2 to TRBJ2-7, with 7 bases matching TRBD2. Sequencing was performed on peripheral blood, taken before any cancer treatment. This TCR derives from a woman aged 35 to 70 with stage I squamous cell lung carcinoma. CDR3 region: CASSLQGGRSSYEQYF. CDR3 nucleotides: TGTGCCAGCAGCTTGCAGGGAGGGAGGAGCTCCTACGAGCAGTACTTC.